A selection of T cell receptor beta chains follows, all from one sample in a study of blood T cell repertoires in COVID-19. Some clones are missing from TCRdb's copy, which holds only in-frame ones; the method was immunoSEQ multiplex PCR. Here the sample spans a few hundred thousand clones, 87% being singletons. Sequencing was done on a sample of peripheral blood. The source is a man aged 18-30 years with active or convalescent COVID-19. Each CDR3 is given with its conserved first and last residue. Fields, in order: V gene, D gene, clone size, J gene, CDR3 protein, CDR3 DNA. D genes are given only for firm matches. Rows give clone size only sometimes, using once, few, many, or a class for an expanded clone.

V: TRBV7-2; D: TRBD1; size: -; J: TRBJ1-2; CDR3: CASSSGQGALFGYTF; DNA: TGTGCCAGCAGCTCCGGACAGGGGGCATTATTCGGCTACACCTTC
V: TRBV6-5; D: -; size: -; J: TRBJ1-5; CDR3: CASSSRDGQPQHF; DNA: TGTGCCAGCAGTTCCAGGGATGGGCAGCCCCAGCATTTT
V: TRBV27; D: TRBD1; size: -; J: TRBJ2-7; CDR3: CASSFRGQASYEQYF; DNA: TGTGCCAGCAGTTTCCGGGGACAGGCCTCCTACGAGCAGTACTTC
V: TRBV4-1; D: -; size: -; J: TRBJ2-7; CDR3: CASSRGSNTFQYF; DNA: TGCGCCAGCAGCCGGGGCAGTAATACGTTTCAGTACTTC
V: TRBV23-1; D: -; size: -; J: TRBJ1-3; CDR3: CASRLPIPIYF; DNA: TGCGCCAGCAGACTGCCGATCCCCATATATTTT
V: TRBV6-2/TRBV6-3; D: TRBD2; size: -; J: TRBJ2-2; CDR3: CASSYRGGASHNTGELFF; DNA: TGTGCCAGCAGTTATCGGGGGGGGGCTTCCCACAACACCGGGGAGCTGTTTTTT
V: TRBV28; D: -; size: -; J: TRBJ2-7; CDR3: CASSLLTPRPEQYF; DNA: TGTGCCAGCAGTTTATTAACTCCTCGCCCCGAGCAGTACTTC
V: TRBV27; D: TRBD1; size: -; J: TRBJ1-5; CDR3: CASSLSITGGQPQHF; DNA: TGTGCCAGCAGTTTATCGATTACAGGGGGCCAGCCCCAGCATTTT
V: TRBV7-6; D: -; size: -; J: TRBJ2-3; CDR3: CASTGGASSTDTQYF; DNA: TGTGCCAGCACCGGTGGGGCCAGTAGCACAGATACGCAGTATTTT
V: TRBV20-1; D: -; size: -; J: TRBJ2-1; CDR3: CSASVTVNNEQFF; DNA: TGCAGTGCTAGTGTGACAGTCAACAATGAGCAGTTCTTC
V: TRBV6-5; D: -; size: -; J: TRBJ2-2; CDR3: CASSNRAAGELFF; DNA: TGTGCCAGCAGCAACAGGGCTGCCGGGGAGCTGTTTTTT
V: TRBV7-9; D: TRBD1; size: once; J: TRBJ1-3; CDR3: CASSLVGQGNTIYF; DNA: TGTGCCAGCAGCTTAGTGGGACAGGGAAACACCATATATTTT
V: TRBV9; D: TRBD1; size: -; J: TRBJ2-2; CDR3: CASSVDREGELFF; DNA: TGTGCCAGCAGCGTCGACAGGGAGGGGGAGCTGTTTTTT
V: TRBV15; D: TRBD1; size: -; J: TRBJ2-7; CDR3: CATSNQERDRVDYEQYF; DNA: TGTGCCACCAGCAACCAAGAGCGGGACAGGGTGGATTACGAGCAGTACTTC
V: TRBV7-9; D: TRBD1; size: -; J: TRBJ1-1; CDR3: CASSHTGGRNTEAFF; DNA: TGTGCCAGCAGCCATACAGGGGGTCGGAACACTGAAGCTTTCTTT
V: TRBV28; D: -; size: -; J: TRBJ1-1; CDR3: CASTVGFGTEAFF; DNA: TGTGCCAGCACGGTCGGGTTTGGCACTGAAGCTTTCTTT
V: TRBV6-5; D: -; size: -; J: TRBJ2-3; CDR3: CASRTGHTDTQYF; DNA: TGTGCCAGCAGGACAGGTCACACAGATACGCAGTATTTT
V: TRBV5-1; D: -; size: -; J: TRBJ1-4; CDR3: CASSAGEATNEKLFF; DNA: TGCGCCAGCAGCGCGGGGGAGGCAACTAATGAAAAACTGTTTTTT
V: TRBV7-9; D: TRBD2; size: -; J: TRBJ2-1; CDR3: CASSLARGSYNEQFF; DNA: TGTGCCAGCAGCTTAGCCCGCGGGAGTTACAATGAGCAGTTCTTC
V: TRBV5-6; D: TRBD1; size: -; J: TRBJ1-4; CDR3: CASSDRGNEKLFF; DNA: TGTGCCAGCAGTGACAGGGGGAATGAAAAACTGTTTTTT
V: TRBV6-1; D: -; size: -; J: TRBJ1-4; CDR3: CASSEYYGGVGEKLFF; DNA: TGTGCCAGCAGTGAATATTATGGGGGGGTCGGTGAAAAACTGTTTTTT
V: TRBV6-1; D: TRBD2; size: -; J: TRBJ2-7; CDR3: CASSDSPGGSYEQYF; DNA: TGTGCCAGCAGTGACAGTCCCGGGGGGTCCTACGAGCAGTACTTC
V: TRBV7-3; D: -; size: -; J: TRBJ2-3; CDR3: CASSLNGRSLNTQYF; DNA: TGTGCCAGCAGCTTAAACGGGAGAAGTCTTAATACGCAGTATTTT
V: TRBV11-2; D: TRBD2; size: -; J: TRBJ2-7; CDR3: CASSLELSGGDYEQYF; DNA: TGTGCCAGCAGCTTAGAGCTTTCGGGGGGGGACTACGAGCAGTACTTC
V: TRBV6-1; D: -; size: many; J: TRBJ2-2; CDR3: CASSDRDTGELFF; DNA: TGTGCCAGCAGTGACAGGGACACCGGGGAGCTGTTTTTT
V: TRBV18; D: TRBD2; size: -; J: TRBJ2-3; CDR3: CASSPPSSGITDTQYF; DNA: TGTGCCAGCTCACCACCGTCTAGCGGGATCACAGATACGCAGTATTTT
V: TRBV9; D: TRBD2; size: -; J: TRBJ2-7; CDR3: CASSVGGSSFEQYF; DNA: TGTGCCAGCAGCGTAGGCGGGAGTTCTTTCGAGCAGTACTTC
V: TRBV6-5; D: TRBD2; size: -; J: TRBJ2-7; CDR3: CASTYSGRRHEQYF; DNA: TGTGCCAGTACCTATAGCGGGAGGCGGCACGAGCAGTACTTC
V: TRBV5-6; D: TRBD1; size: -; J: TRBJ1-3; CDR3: CASSSPPGQRYTIYF; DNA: TGTGCCAGCAGCTCTCCGCCGGGACAGCGATACACCATATATTTT
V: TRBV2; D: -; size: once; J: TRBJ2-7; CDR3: CARTQGSHSYEQYF; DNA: TGTGCCAGAACCCAGGGTTCTCATTCCTACGAGCAGTACTTC
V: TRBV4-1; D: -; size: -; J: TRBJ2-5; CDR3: CASSHIGAGLKETQYF; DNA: TGCGCCAGCAGCCATATCGGGGCGGGACTTAAAGAGACCCAGTACTTC
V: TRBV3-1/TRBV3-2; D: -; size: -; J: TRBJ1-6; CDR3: CASSFARQGDSPLHF; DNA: TGTGCCAGCAGCTTCGCGAGGCAGGGTGACTCACCCCTCCACTTT
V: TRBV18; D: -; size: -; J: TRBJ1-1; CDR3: CASSRREGGTEAFF; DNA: TGTGCCAGCTCGCGGCGAGAGGGAGGAACTGAAGCTTTCTTT
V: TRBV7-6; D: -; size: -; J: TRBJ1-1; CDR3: CASSPLDSASLNTEAFF; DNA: TGTGCCAGCAGCCCATTGGACAGCGCATCTTTGAACACTGAAGCTTTCTTT
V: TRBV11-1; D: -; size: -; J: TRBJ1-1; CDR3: CASSFLVAEDSEAFF; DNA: TGTGCCAGCAGCTTCTTAGTTGCGGAGGACTCTGAAGCTTTCTTT
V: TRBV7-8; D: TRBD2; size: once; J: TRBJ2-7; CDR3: CASSLAAGGSYEQYF; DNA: TGTGCCAGCAGCTTAGCTGCGGGGGGCTCCTACGAGCAGTACTTC
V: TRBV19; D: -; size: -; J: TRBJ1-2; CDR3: CASSTEARYGYTF; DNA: TGTGCCAGTAGTACAGAGGCTCGCTATGGCTACACCTTC
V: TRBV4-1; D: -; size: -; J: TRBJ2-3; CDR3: CASGLSGFGTDTQYF; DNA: TGCGCCAGCGGACTCAGTGGGTTTGGCACAGATACGCAGTATTTT
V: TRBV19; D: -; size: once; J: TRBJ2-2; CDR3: CASTPRGYRELFF; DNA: TGTGCCAGTACCCCTCGGGGTTATAGGGAGCTGTTTTTT
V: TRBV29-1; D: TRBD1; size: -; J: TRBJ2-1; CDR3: CSSLGTGRQSFF; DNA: TGCAGCTCGCTGGGGACAGGCCGCCAAAGTTTCTTC
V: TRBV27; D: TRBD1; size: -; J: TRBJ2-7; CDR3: CASGTGGYEQYF; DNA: TGTGCCAGCGGGACAGGGGGCTACGAGCAGTATTTC
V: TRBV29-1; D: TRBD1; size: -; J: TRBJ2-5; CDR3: CSVKGGWETQYF; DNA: TGCAGCGTAAAAGGGGGCTGGGAGACCCAGTACTTC
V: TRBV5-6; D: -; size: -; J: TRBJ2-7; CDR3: CASETGDYEQYF; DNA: TGTGCCAGTGAGACAGGTGACTACGAGCAGTACTTC
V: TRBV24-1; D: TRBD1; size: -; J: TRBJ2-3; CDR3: CATSDTDRVDTQYF; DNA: TGTGCCACCAGTGATACGGACAGGGTGGATACGCAGTATTTT
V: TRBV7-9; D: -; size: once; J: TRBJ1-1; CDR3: CASSLATAMNTEAFF; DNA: TGTGCCAGCAGCTTAGCGACAGCCATGAACACTGAAGCTTTCTTT
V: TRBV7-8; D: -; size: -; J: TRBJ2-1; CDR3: CASSLNGGNRDEQFF; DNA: TGTGCCAGCAGCTTAAATGGGGGAAACAGGGATGAGCAGTTCTTC
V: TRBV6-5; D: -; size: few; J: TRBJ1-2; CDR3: CASSYVGGPNYGYTF; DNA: TGTGCCAGCAGTTACGTTGGAGGGCCCAACTATGGCTACACCTTC
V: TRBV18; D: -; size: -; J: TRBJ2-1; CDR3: CASSSSEGSYNEQFF; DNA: TGTGCCAGCTCATCTAGCGAGGGTTCCTACAATGAGCAGTTCTTC
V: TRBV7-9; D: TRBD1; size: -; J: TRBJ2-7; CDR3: CASSPNLGQGGYEQYF; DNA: TGTGCCAGCAGCCCAAACTTGGGACAGGGGGGCTACGAGCAGTACTTC
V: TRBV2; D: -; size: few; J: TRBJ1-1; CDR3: CASAKRDKNTEAFF; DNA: TGTGCCAGCGCTAAACGGGACAAGAACACTGAAGCTTTCTTT
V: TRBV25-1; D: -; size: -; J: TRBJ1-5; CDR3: CASSSPEDQPQHF; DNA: TGTGCCAGCAGTTCCCCAGAAGATCAGCCCCAGCATTTT
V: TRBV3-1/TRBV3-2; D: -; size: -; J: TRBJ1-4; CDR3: CASSKSREFHEKLFF; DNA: TGTGCCAGCAGCAAATCCCGGGAGTTTCATGAAAAACTGTTTTTT
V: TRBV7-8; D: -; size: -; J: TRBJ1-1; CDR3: CASSLVVGNTEAFF; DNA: TGTGCCAGCAGCTTAGTTGTCGGGAACACTGAAGCTTTCTTT